The 23 T cell receptor beta chains given below trace back to one sample, sequenced in a study of T cells in Graves' hyperthyroidism and ophthalmopathy (dated by TCRdb to about 2019). Library preparation employed multiplex PCR. The sequencer listed for this sample is Illumina HiSeq 2000. TCR beta CDR3 regions were amplified from RNA transcripts. The first round of RT-PCR for the TCR CDR3 was performed with the HTBI primer set and the Qiagen OneStep RT-PCR kit. TCRdb passed the public sequencing reads through fastp at Q25 and MiXCR, retaining productive beta sequences. Every CDR3 protein is listed once, alongside the most common genes and DNA of its rows. The sample table lists roughly 660,000 distinct CDR3 sequences, roughly a sixth of them with a count of one. The ten largest clones represent roughly 15% of the sample. The sequencing input was blood. Every receptor here comes from a man between 50 and 59 years old with Graves' hyperthyroidism.

The chain joins TRBV5-5 to TRBJ2-5; D unclear. Germline CDR1 is SGHKS and CDR2 is YYEKEE (reference sequence). CDR3 size: 13 residues. V was trimmed by 4 bases and J by 4 bases, leaving 11 bases between them. CDR3 in DNA: TGTGCCAGCAGCCTGGACGGTCTAGAGACCCAGTACTTC. Amino acid sequence: CASSLDGLETQYF.

On this clonotype: This may stem from a read error, because a much larger clone lies one nucleotide away. The genes are TRBV11-3 and TRBJ2-2; D is possibly TRBD2 (5 bases). Germline lookup yields CDR1 SGHNT and CDR2 YENEEA. The CDR3 spans 14 residues. The CDR3 DNA reads as TGTGCCAGCAGCCGGACCGGAGGCACCGCGGAGCTGTTTTTT. Protein product: CASSRTGGTAELFF.

This clonotype was detected a few times. The gene calls are TRBV5-1 and TRBJ1-1; D remains ambiguous. The CDR3 extends over 14 amino acids. Deletions cut 4 bases from V and 1 base from J, with 11 bases between. The germline V gene has CDR1 SGHRS and CDR2 YFSETQ. The CDR3 DNA is TGCGCCAGCAGCCCCCTTTCAGAGAACACTGAAGCTTTCTTT. It yields the protein CASSPLSENTEAFF.

This clonotype was found many times. The V and J genes are TRBV11-2 and TRBJ2-6; D possibly corresponds to TRBD2 (6 bases). CDR3 size: 19 residues. Germline V lookup: CDR1 SGHAT, CDR2 FQNNGV. Trimming shortened V by 2 bases and J by 2 bases, and 19 bases separated the two germline ends. The chain's CDR3 is CASSLMGGGRRAGANVLTF. The CDR3 region has the DNA TGTGCCAGCAGCTTAATGGGAGGAGGGAGGCGCGCTGGGGCCAACGTCCTGACTTTC.

This chain uses TRBV28 with TRBJ2-4, with 7 bases fitting TRBD1. Per the germline V gene, CDR1 is MDHEN and CDR2 is SYDVKM. V lost 6 bases to trimming and J lost 0 bases; unmatched junction nucleotides: 14. The CDR3 is 18 amino acids. The CDR3 sequence: CASRQQGSTSLAKNIQYF. The CDR3 region has the DNA TGTGCCAGCAGACAACAGGGGTCCACTTCACTAGCCAAAAACATTCAGTACTTC.

There are many counts of this clonotype. V usage is TRBV12-3 or TRBV12-4 and J usage is TRBJ1-1; D uncertain. The V end lost 6 bases, the J end lost 4 bases, and 18 bases lay between the germline ends. There are 15 residues in the CDR3. For the CDR3, the DNA is TGTGCCAGCAGCTCCGAAGATGGCTATAGCACTGAAGCTTTCTTT. As protein: CASSSEDGYSTEAFF.

The CDR3 DNA reads as TGTGCCTGGAGTGTTAACTCCCTCTCTGGAAACACCATATATTTT. Protein sequence: CAWSVNSLSGNTIYF. The chain couples TRBV30 to TRBJ1-3; D uncertain. Trimming took off 0 bases at V and 0 bases at J, with 9 bases between the two ends. Germline loops: CDR1 GTSNPN, CDR2 SVGIG (reference sequence). The CDR3 sequence is 15 residues long.

The chain employs TRBV10-2 and TRBJ2-1, with 7 bases fitting TRBD1. V was clipped by 2 bases and J by 2 bases; unmatched bases: 0. Germline V gives CDR1 WSHSY, CDR2 SAAADI. This CDR3 comprises 14 residues. The CDR3 is CASSETGAYNEQFF. DNA of the CDR3: TGCGCCAGCAGTGAGACAGGGGCCTACAATGAGCAGTTCTTC.

Ten or more counts support this clonotype. The chain carries TRBV7-9 and TRBJ2-3; 14 bases fit TRBD2. This CDR3 has 15 residues. V shed 5 bases, J shed 6 bases, and the junction held 4 bases outside the gene matches. Germline loops: CDR1 SEHNR, CDR2 FQNEAQ (reference sequence). CDR3 nucleotide sequence: TGTGCCAGCAGCAATGGACTAGCGGGAGGCGATACGCAGTATTTT. Translated, it gives CASSNGLAGGDTQYF.

In this sample, this clonotype turned up many times. V and J are TRBV27 and TRBJ2-1, with TRBD2 matching 11 bases. Germline V CDR1 and CDR2: MNHEY, SMNVEV (reference sequence). This CDR3 comprises 18 residues. The junction had 16 bases not matched to a gene; V was cut back by 3 bases and J by 9 bases. CDR3 sequence (DNA): TGTGCCAGCAGTTTCTCCGGGACACCTCTAGCGGGAGGCGGTGAGCAGTTCTTC. This sequence encodes CASSFSGTPLAGGGEQFF.

Of note for this clonotype: A read error may be the cause here, since a much bigger clone is one base away. The CDR3 sequence: CASSADGFLDYGSTF. The CDR3 nucleotides read TGTGCCAGCAGCGCAGACGGATTCCTCGACTATGGCTCCACCTTC. This chain connects TRBV7-9 to TRBJ1-2; D remains unclear. Germline CDR1 reads SEHNR; CDR2 reads FQNEAQ (reference sequence). This CDR3 region has 15 residues.

With regard to this clonotype: This may be a read error, as it is one base from a much larger clone. The chain employs TRBV27 and TRBJ1-4; D gene ambiguous. V lost 4 bases to trimming and J lost 7 bases, with 16 bases between them. The CDR3 is made up of 15 amino acids. Germline V gene sequence: CDR1 MNHEY, CDR2 SMNVEV (reference sequence). CDR3 bases: TGTGCCAGCAGTTCCTGGGCAGAACCTAGTGAAAAACTGTTTTTT. Amino acids: CASSSWAEPSEKLFF.

This clonotype was counted at least ten times. The chain links TRBV6-5 to TRBJ2-1; 8 nucleotides align to TRBD1. V was clipped by 0 bases and J by 7 bases; unmatched bases: 11. This CDR3 is 17 amino acids long. Germline values: CDR1 MNHEY, CDR2 SVGAGI. The CDR3 bases are TGTGCCAGCAGTTACTCGAAACGGACAGGGCTTTCTAATGAGCAGTTCTTC. Its protein product is CASSYSKRTGLSNEQFF.

There are a few counts of this clonotype. The rearrangement uses TRBV28 and TRBJ2-7; D is uncertain. Between the trimmed V and J ends, which lost 5 bases and 5 bases, there was a span of 10 bases. The CDR3 is 12 residues long. CDR1 and CDR2 (germline): MDHEN, SYDVKM. The CDR3 region has the DNA TGTGCCAGCAGTCCCCTCCCCCACGAGCAGTACTTC. Its protein product is CASSPLPHEQYF.

The chain links TRBV28 to TRBJ2-1; maybe TRBD2 (5 bases). The V end lost 8 bases, the J end lost 2 bases, and 19 bases lay between the germline ends. CDR3 length: 16 residues. CDR1 and CDR2 (germline): MDHEN, SYDVKM. The CDR3 sequence is CASAFSLVATYNEQFF. DNA of the CDR3: TGTGCCAGCGCTTTTTCACTAGTAGCCACCTACAATGAGCAGTTCTTC.

Ten or more counts support this clonotype. The rearrangement uses TRBV7-9 and TRBJ2-1, with a tentative D call TRBD1 (5 bases). Trimming shortened V by 5 bases and J by 5 bases, and 13 bases separated the two germline ends. CDR1 is SEHNR, CDR2 FQNEAQ, per germline (reference sequence). The CDR3 runs 14 residues. CDR3 sequence (DNA): TGTGCCAGCAGCACCGGACAATGGGACAATGAGCAGTTCTTC. It translates to CASSTGQWDNEQFF.

This clonotype was seen many times. CDR3 region: CASRHGRIDTDTQYF. As DNA, the CDR3 is TGTGCCAGCAGACACGGACGTATCGACACAGATACGCAGTATTTT. The rearrangement links TRBV6-1 to TRBJ2-3, with unresolved D. The CDR3 runs 15 residues. CDR1 is MNHNS and CDR2 is SASEGT in the germline V gene. Deletions cut 6 bases from V and 2 bases from J, with 15 bases between.

In this sample, this clonotype turned up many times. The chain recombines TRBV20-1 with TRBJ2-7; D not certain. From germline, CDR1 is DFQATT and CDR2 SNEGSKA (reference sequence). V lost 7 bases and J lost 0, with 10 bases in between. The CDR3 contains 12 residues. CDR3 region: CSVPALSYEQYF. CDR3 in DNA: TGCAGTGTTCCCGCGCTCTCCTACGAGCAGTACTTC.

Ten or more counts support this clonotype. The chain combines TRBV28 with TRBJ1-1; D is unclear. This CDR3 is built from 14 residues. Trimming shortened V by 6 bases and J by 3 bases, and 14 bases separated the two germline ends. Looked up from germline, CDR1 is MDHEN and CDR2 is SYDVKM. CDR3 sequence reads: CASRRNTVYTEAFF. The CDR3 nucleotides are TGTGCCAGCAGAAGAAACACAGTTTACACTGAAGCTTTCTTT.

This clonotype was found a few times. In nucleotides, the CDR3 is TGTGCCAGCAGCGTGGGACAGGGCCCCACAGATACGCAGTATTTT. Its protein product is CASSVGQGPTDTQYF. The chain links TRBV9 to TRBJ2-3, with 9 bases aligning to TRBD1. Germline loops: CDR1 SGDLS, CDR2 YYNGEE. V lost 2 bases and J lost 2; bases outside the gene matches: 3. CDR3 length: 15 residues.

This chain links TRBV28 with TRBJ1-5; a weak D match, TRBD1 (5 bases). V shed 3 bases and J shed 0 bases, with 9 bases lying between them. The V gene's germline CDR1 is MDHEN and CDR2 SYDVKM. The CDR3 has 15 residues. CDR3 region: CASSFHDSSNQPQHF. The CDR3 nucleotides are TGTGCCAGCAGTTTCCACGACAGTAGCAATCAGCCCCAGCATTTT.

The J gene is TRBJ2-4, the V gene TRBV12-3 or TRBV12-4; maybe TRBD1 (6 bases). There are 13 residues in the CDR3. Trimming took 3 bases from V and 8 from J, leaving 11 bases between them. The DNA of the CDR3 is TGTGCCAGCAGTTTGGGGGCTGGGGACATTCAGTACTTC. This gives the protein CASSLGAGDIQYF.

Only a few counts were recorded for this clonotype. The V call is TRBV20-1, the J call TRBJ1-2, with D unresolved. The germline V gene encodes CDR1 DFQATT and CDR2 SNEGSKA (reference sequence). Trimming left V 5 bases short and J 1 base short, with 11 bases between. The CDR3 contains 13 residues. The CDR3 sequence is CSAPESGNYGYTF. The CDR3 DNA follows: TGCAGTGCTCCGGAATCGGGTAACTATGGCTACACCTTC.